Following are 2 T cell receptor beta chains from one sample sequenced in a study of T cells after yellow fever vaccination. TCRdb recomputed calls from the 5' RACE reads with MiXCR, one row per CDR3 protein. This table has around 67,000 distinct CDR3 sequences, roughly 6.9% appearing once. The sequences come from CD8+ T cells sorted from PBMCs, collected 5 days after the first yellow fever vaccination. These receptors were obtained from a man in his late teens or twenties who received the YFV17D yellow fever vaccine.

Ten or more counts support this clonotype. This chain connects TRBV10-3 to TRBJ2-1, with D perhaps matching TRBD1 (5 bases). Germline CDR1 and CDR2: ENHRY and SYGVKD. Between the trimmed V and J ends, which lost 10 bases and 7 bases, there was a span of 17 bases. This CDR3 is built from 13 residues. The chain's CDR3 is CATPGFRGNEQFF. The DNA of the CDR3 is TGTGCCACGCCAGGGTTTAGAGGTAATGAGCAGTTCTTC.

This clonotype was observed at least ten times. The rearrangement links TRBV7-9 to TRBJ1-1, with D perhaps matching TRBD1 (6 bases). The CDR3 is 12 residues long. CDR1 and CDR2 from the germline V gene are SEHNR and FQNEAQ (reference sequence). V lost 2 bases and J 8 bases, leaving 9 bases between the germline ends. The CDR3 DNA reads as TGTGCCAGCAGCTTAAACAGGGTAGAAGCTTTCTTT. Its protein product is CASSLNRVEAFF.